This entry features one T cell receptor (beta chain) sequence. Its antigen remains unidentified. Clones were sequenced by immunoSEQ multiplex PCR, and TCRdb holds only the in-frame ones, with some missing. The table lists 20,000 to 25,000 clones, just under 70% of them singletons, with 14% to 15% in the top ten. This sample stems from a study of tumor-infiltrating lymphocytes in localized non-small cell lung cancer. Study-wide background: From each patient, both tumor and uninvolved lung, non-adjacent to tumor, were sampled.

The germline gives CDR1 SGHKS, CDR2 YYEKEE (reference sequence). With 2 bases removed from V and 0 bases from J, the gap between germline ends came to 5 bases. The CDR3 is made up of 13 amino acids. Study-level results: Tumors had more T cell infiltration than uninvolved lung, per TCRbeta sequencing and CD3 counts.

The chain couples TRBV5-5 to TRBJ2-5; D not resolved. The clonotype comes from a human donor with non-small cell lung cancer. The sequenced sample was lung tumor tissue. The CDR3 region is CASSFRHQETQYF. DNA of the CDR3: TGTGCCAGCAGCTTTCGACACCAAGAGACCCAGTACTTC.